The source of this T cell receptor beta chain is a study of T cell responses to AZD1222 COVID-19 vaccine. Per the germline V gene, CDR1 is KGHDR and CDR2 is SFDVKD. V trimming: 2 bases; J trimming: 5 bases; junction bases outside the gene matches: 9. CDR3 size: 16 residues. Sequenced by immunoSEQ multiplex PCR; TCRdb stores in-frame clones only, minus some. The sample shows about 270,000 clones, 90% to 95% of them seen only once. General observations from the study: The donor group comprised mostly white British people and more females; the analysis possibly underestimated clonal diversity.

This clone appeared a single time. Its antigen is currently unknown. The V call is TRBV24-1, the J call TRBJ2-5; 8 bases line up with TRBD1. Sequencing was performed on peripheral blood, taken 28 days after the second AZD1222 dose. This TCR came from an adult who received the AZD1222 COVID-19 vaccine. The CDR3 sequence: CATSDSPGQGRETQYF. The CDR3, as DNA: TGTGCCACCAGTGATTCTCCCGGACAGGGAAGGGAGACCCAGTACTTC.